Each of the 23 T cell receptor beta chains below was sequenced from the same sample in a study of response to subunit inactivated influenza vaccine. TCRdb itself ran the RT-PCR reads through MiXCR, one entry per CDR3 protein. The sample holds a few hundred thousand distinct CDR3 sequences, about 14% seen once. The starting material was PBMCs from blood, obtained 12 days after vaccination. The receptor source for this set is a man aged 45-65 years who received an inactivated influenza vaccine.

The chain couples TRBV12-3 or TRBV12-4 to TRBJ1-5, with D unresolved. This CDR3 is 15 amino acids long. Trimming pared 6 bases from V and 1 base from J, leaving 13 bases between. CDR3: CASRADRRSNQPQHF. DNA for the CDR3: TGTGCCAGCAGGGCTGATCGGCGGAGCAATCAGCCCCAGCATTTT.

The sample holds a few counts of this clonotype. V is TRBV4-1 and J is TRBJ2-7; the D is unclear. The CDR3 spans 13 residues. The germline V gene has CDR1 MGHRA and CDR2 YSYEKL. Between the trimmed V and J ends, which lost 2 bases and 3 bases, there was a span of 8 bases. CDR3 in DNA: TGCGCCAGCAGCCAATGGCAATACTACGAGCAGTACTTC. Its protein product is CASSQWQYYEQYF.

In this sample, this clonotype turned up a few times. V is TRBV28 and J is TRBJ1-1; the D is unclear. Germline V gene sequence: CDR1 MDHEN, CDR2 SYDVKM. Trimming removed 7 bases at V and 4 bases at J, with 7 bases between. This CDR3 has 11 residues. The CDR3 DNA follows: TGTGCCAGCATCTCTCTCACTGAAGCTTTCTTT. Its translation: CASISLTEAFF.

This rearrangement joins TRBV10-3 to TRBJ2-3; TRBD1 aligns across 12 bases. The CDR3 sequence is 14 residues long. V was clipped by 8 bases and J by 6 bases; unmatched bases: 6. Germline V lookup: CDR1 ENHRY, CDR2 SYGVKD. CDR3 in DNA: TGTGCCATCGGAAAGGGACAGGGGGCCGATACGCAGTATTTT. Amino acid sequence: CAIGKGQGADTQYF.

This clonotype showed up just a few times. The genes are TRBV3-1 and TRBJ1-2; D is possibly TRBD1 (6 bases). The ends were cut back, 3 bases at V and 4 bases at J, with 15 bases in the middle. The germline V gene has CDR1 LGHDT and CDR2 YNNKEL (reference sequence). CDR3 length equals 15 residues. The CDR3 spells CASSHRGGGGYGYTF. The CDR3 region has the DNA TGTGCCAGCAGCCACAGGGGTGGAGGCGGCTATGGCTACACCTTC.

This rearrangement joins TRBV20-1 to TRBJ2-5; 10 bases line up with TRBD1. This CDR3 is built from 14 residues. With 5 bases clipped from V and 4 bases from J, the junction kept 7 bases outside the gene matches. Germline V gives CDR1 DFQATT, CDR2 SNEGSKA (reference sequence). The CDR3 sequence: CSAVDRGRGETQYF. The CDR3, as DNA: TGCAGTGCTGTAGACAGGGGGCGCGGAGAGACCCAGTACTTC.

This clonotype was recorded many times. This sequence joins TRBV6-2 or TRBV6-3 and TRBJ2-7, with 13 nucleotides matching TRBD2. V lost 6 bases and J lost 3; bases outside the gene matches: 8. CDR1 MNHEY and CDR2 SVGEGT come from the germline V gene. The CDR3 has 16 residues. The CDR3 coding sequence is TGTGCCAGCAGAGGAGGGACTAGCGGGAAGGTCTACGAGCAGTACTTC. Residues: CASRGGTSGKVYEQYF.

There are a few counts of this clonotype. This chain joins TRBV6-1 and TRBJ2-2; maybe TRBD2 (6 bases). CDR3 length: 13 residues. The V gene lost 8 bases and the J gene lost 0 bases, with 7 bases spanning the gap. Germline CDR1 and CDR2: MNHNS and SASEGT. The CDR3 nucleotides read TGTGCCAGCGGGGGGACGAACACCGGGGAGCTGTTTTTT. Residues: CASGGTNTGELFF.

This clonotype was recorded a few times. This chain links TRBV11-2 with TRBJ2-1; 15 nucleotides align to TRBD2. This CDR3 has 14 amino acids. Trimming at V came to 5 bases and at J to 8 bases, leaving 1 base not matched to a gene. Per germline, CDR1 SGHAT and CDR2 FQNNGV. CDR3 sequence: CASSGTSGGHEQFF. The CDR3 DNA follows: TGTGCCAGCAGCGGGACTAGCGGGGGGCATGAGCAGTTCTTC.

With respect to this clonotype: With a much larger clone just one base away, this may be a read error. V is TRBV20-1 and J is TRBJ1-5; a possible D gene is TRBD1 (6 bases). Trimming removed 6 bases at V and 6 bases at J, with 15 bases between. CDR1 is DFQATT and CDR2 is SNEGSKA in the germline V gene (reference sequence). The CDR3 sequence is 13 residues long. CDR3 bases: TGCAGTGCGGGTCAGGGGACGGCTCAGCCCCAGCATTTT. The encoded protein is CSAGQGTAQPQHF.

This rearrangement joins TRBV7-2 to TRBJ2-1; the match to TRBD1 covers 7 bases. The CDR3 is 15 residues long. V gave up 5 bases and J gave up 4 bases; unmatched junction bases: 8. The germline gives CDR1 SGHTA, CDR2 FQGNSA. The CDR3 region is CASSPPRQGYNEQFF. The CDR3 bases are TGTGCCAGCAGCCCCCCTCGACAGGGATACAATGAGCAGTTCTTC.

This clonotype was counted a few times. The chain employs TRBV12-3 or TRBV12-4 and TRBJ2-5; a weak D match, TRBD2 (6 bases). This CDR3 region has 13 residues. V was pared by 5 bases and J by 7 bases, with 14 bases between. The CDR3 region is CASSAVGGWTQYF. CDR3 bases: TGTGCCAGCAGTGCCGTCGGGGGTTGGACCCAGTACTTC.

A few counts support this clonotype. The CDR3 is CASSPPGAPQTQYF. DNA for the CDR3: TGTGCCAGCTCACCACCAGGCGCCCCTCAGACCCAGTACTTC. The chain couples TRBV18 to TRBJ2-5, with D unclear. CDR1 is KGHSH, CDR2 LQKENI, per germline. The CDR3 covers 14 residues. Trimming took 0 bases from V and 6 from J, leaving 11 bases between them.

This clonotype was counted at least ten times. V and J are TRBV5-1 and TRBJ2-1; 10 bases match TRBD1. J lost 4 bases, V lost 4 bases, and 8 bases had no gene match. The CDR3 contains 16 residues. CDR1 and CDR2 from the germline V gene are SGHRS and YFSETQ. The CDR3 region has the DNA TGCGCCAGCAGCCGGACCGGGACAGGGGATTACAATGAGCAGTTCTTC. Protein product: CASSRTGTGDYNEQFF.

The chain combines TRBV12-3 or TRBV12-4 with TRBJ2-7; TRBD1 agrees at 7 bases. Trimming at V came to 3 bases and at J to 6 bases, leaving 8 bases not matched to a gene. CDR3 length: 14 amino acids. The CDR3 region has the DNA TGTGCCAGCAGTTTCCGACAGGGTTTCGTCGAGCAGTACTTC. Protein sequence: CASSFRQGFVEQYF.

The CDR3, as DNA: TGTGCCAGCAGCTCGACTGGCCCTTACTACGAGCAGTACTTC. Translating gives CASSSTGPYYEQYF. The chain couples TRBV28 to TRBJ2-7, with D unclear. Per the germline V gene, CDR1 is MDHEN and CDR2 is SYDVKM. V lost 6 bases to trimming and J lost 3 bases, with 15 bases between them. The CDR3 is 14 amino acids.

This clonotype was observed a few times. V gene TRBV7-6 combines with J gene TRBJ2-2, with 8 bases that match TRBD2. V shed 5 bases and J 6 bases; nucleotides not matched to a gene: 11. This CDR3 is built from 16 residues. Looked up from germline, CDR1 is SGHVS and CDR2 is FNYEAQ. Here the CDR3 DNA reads TGTGCCAGCAGCCAGAAAACAGCGGGAGTAGCCGGGGAGCTGTTTTTT. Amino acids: CASSQKTAGVAGELFF.

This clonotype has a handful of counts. The DNA for the CDR3 is TGCAGCGTAGGGGACAGGGAGTTCGGGAACACTGAAGCTTTCTTT. Its translation: CSVGDREFGNTEAFF. J is TRBJ1-1 and V is TRBV29-1; 9 bases align to TRBD1. The CDR3 runs to 15 residues. The junction had 9 bases not matched to a gene; V was cut back by 6 bases and J by 1 base. Germline CDR1 SQVTM, CDR2 ANQGSEA.

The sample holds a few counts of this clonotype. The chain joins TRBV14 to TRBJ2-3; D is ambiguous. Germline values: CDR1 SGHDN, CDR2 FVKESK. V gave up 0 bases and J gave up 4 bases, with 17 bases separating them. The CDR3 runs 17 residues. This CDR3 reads CASSQDPGPLQADTQYF. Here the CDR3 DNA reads TGTGCCAGCAGCCAAGACCCAGGACCGCTTCAAGCAGATACGCAGTATTTT. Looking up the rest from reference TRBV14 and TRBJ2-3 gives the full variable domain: EAGVTQFPSHSVIEKGQTVTLRCDPISGHDNLYWYRRVMGKEIKFLLHFVKESKQDESGMPNNRFLAERTGGTYSTLKVQPAELEDSGVYFCASSQDPGPLQADTQYFGPGTRLTVL.

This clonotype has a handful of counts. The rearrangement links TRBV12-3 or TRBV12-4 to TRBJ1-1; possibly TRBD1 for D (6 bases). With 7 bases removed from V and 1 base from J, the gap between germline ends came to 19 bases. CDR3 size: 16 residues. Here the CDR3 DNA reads TGTGCCAGCATCTGGAACCCGGGACATCCGAACACTGAAGCTTTCTTT. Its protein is CASIWNPGHPNTEAFF.

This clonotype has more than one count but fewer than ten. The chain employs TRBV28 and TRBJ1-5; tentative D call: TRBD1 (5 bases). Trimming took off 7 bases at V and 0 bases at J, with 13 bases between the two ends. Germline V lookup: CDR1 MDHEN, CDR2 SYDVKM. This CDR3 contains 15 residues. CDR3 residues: CASTFDSNSNQPQHF. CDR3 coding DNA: TGTGCCAGCACTTTCGACAGTAATAGCAATCAGCCCCAGCATTTT.

The CDR3 coding sequence is TGTGCCAGCTCTGGGGACAGGCTCAATGAAAAACTGTTTTTT. It translates to CASSGDRLNEKLFF. V is TRBV18 and J is TRBJ1-4; TRBD1 agrees at 8 bases. The CDR3 loop spans 14 amino acids. Germline CDR1 and CDR2: KGHSH and LQKENI. The J segment lost 5 bases and the V segment lost 6 bases, leaving 5 bases of the junction unmatched.

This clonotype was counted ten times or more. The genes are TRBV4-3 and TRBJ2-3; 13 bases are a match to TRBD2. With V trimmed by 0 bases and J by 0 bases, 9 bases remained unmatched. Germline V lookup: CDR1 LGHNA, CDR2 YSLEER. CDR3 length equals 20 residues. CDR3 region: CASSQDLATSGRTSTDTQYF. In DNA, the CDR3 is TGCGCCAGCAGCCAAGATTTAGCGACTAGCGGGAGGACTAGCACAGATACGCAGTATTTT.